This paragraph covers one TCR beta chain sequence. Its target is unknown. Time point denoted: pre-treatment sample, taken before nivolumab and TIL therapy. Stage 4 NSCLC adults joined between 2017 and January 2020. Germline V gene data show CDR1 as SGHRS and CDR2 as YFSETQ. This CDR3 region has 16 residues. The germline V and J ends were trimmed by 6 bases and 5 bases, with 20 bases remaining between them. These data belong to a study of TIL therapy for anti-PD-1-resistant metastatic lung cancer. Study-wide background: Patients then received nivolumab; progressors got lymphodepletion, TIL and IL-2.

Sequencing used immunoSEQ v3. Each library reached about 2 million read pairs, or about 5-6.5 million at deep level. Repertoires were generated with immunoSEQ multiplex PCR, while TCRdb's copy carries only in-frame clones and drops some. The sample has tens of thousands of clones, approximately 69% seen once. Overall study findings and caveats: Infused TIL clonotypes partially replaced the baseline blood repertoire, then decayed over months.

The TCR comes from a person aged 25 to 80 with non-small cell lung cancer. Sequenced here: blood, sampled at baseline. This sequence joins TRBV5-1 and TRBJ1-4, with D uncertain. CDR3 nucleotides: TGCGCCAGCACCCCAGGAGGAAATAGGGAAAATGAAAAACTGTTTTTT. It is translated as CASTPGGNRENEKLFF.